The T cell receptor beta chain described here comes from a study of blood T cell repertoires in COVID-19. Study-wide background: Researchers got acute and convalescent COVID-19 samples from the United States, Italy and Spain. T cells, B-cell-depleted T cells, or PBMCs provided the cDNA or gDNA that served as material.

As originally analysed: Reference gene primer amplification gave nucleated cell count estimates. Profiling relied on immunoSEQ multiplex PCR, and the TCRdb table lists in-frame clones only, not all of them. The V and J calls and clone size were taken over from that table, and D and trimming were inferred from the DNA. In the table there are about 280,000 clones, 70% to 90% of which are singletons. Germline V CDR1 and CDR2: SGHRS, YFSETQ. Losses at the gene ends were 4 bases for V and 7 bases for J; bases not matched to a gene: 7. The CDR3 runs 14 residues. The V gene is TRBV5-1, the J gene TRBJ2-7; 11 nucleotides align to TRBD2. The sequence came from a young woman who had recovered from COVID-19. Sequencing was performed on peripheral blood. CDR3 DNA: TGCGCCAGCAGCCCCCTAGCGGGAGGCGGGGAGCAGTACTTC. It codes for CASSPLAGGGEQYF.